This TCR beta chain was found in a study of cytomegalovirus exposure and HLA in healthy donors. This CDR3 is 13 amino acids long. CDR1 and CDR2 (germline): MNHEY, SVGAGI. The V end was cut by 10 bases, the J end by 0 bases, with 12 bases between. Study-wide results and limits: Apart from CMV serostatus, no immune exposure information was available.

As regards this clone: Its target is unknown.

The PCR was carried out with 60 Vbeta primers and 13 Jbeta primers. Per the study methods: Unique TCR beta chains totaled some 78 million in a later count, with roughly 11 million of them shared. Sequencing was performed with immunoSEQ multiplex PCR; in TCRdb, only in-frame clones are kept and a portion is missing. V and J calls and clone size follow that table, whereas D and trimming were derived from the DNA. The sample shows about 160,000 clones, approximately 78% of them seen only once. The receptor's source is a woman between 35 and 50 years old in good health and CMV-seronegative. The chain joins TRBV6-5 to TRBJ1-1; D is perhaps TRBD1 (5 bases). Sequenced input: PBMCs. The CDR3 loop is CATKGHMNTEAFF. CDR3 sequence (DNA): TGTGCCACCAAAGGACACATGAACACTGAAGCTTTCTTT.